The 15 T cell receptor beta chains presented below share a single source sample, sequenced in a study of molecular identifiers for immune sequencing clone quantification. MiXCR, run by TCRdb on the PCR reads, gives a single entry per CDR3 protein. The sample holds about 67,000 distinct CDR3 sequences; 15% to 20% are singletons and the top ten take about 1.5%. Material: naive CD8+ T cells from blood, with Jurkat cell RNA spiked in. Indicated subset: FACS-sorted CD8+CD4-CCR7+CD45RA+ naive T cells. Receptors originate from a human donor in good health. Some libraries in this study had Jurkat cell RNA spiked in.

As for this clonotype: This may come from a read error, since a much larger clone is one base off. This sequence joins TRBV25-1 and TRBJ2-5, with D hard to call. CDR3 length: 14 amino acids. The germline gives CDR1 MGHDK, CDR2 SYGVNS. In DNA, the CDR3 is TGTGCCAGCAGTGAATGGGCAGTCCAAGAGGCCCAGTACTTC. Its translation is CASSEWAVQEAQYF. Variable domain in full (rest from reference TRBV25-1 and TRBJ2-5): EADIYQTPRYLVIGTGKKITLECSQTMGHDKMYWYQQDPGMELHLIHYSYGVNSTEKGDLSSESTVSRIRTEHFPLTLESARPSHTSQYLCASSEWAVQEAQYFGPGTRLLVL.

This clonotype was seen a few times. The chain uses TRBV18 and TRBJ2-2, with a possible D match to TRBD2 (6 bases). Between the trimmed V and J ends, which lost 3 bases and 6 bases, there was a span of 17 bases. CDR1 KGHSH and CDR2 LQKENI come from the germline V gene. The CDR3 is made up of 16 amino acids. The CDR3 DNA follows: TGTGCCAGCTCACCTTGGCCTAGCGATTTCCCCGGGGAGCTGTTTTTT. Its translation is CASSPWPSDFPGELFF.

This clonotype was detected ten times or more. The rearrangement links TRBV7-2 to TRBJ2-7; TRBD2 agrees at 12 bases. With V trimmed by 3 bases and J by 0 bases, 12 bases remained unmatched. The germline gives CDR1 SGHTA, CDR2 FQGNSA. CDR3 length: 19 residues. The CDR3 is CASSLALGLAGPSSYEQYF. The DNA of the CDR3 is TGTGCCAGCAGCTTGGCCCTGGGACTAGCGGGCCCAAGCTCCTACGAGCAGTACTTC.

This clonotype was recorded at least ten times. The V call is TRBV7-9, the J call TRBJ2-3; 11 bases align to TRBD2. The CDR3 extends over 15 amino acids. V trimming: 5 bases; J trimming: 2 bases; junction bases outside the gene matches: 3. Germline CDR1 reads SEHNR; CDR2 reads FQNEAQ (reference sequence). CDR3 loop: CASSRGLAVTDTQYF. As DNA, the CDR3 is TGTGCCAGCAGCAGGGGACTAGCGGTCACAGATACGCAGTATTTT.

As regards this clonotype: It may be a read error: a sequence one base away is much more abundant. The genes are TRBV4-3 and TRBJ2-7; TRBD2 agrees at 7 bases. CDR1 is LGHNA and CDR2 is YSLEER in the germline V gene. This CDR3 spans 15 amino acids. CDR3 sequence: CASSQEIGGSYERYF. CDR3 sequence (DNA): TGCGCCAGCAGCCAAGAGATCGGGGGGTCCTACGAGCGGTACTTC.

This clonotype was observed many times. The chain carries TRBV9 and TRBJ1-1, with D possibly TRBD1 on 6 matching bases. This CDR3 contains 13 residues. Trimming shortened V by 4 bases and J by 4 bases, and 11 bases separated the two germline ends. Germline loops: CDR1 SGDLS, CDR2 YYNGEE. CDR3 sequence reads: CASSIGGGTEAFF. The CDR3 coding sequence is TGTGCCAGCAGCATAGGGGGTGGCACTGAAGCTTTCTTT. Using reference TRBV9 and TRBJ1-1 for the parts outside the CDR3, the full variable domain is DSGVTQTPKHLITATGQRVTLRCSPRSGDLSVYWYQQSLDQGLQFLIQYYNGEERAKGNILERFSAQQFPDLHSELNLSSLELGDSALYFCASSIGGGTEAFFGQGTRLTVV.

This chain links TRBV11-2 with TRBJ2-1; 7 bases are a match to TRBD1. V trimming: 4 bases; J trimming: 10 bases; junction bases outside the gene matches: 22. This CDR3 spans 18 amino acids. Germline lookup yields CDR1 SGHAT and CDR2 FQNNGV. The CDR3 loop reads CASSSLRGPNHSRNEQFF. CDR3 sequence (DNA): TGTGCCAGCAGCTCGCTTAGGGGGCCAAACCACTCCCGCAACGAGCAGTTCTTC.

This clonotype was recorded many times. The genes are TRBV6-5 and TRBJ1-1; 7 bases align to TRBD1. The CDR3 has 14 residues. CDR1 MNHEY and CDR2 SVGAGI come from the germline V gene. The V and J ends lost 2 bases and 7 bases, in that order; junction bases with no gene match: 7. In nucleotides, the CDR3 is TGTGCCAGCAGTTACGTTTTTGGGACAGATGAAGCTTTCTTT. It specifies CASSYVFGTDEAFF.

On this clonotype: This may be a read error, as it is one base from a much larger clone. The chain joins TRBV19 to TRBJ2-2; TRBD1 agrees at 9 bases. Germline-derived CDR1 and CDR2 are LNHDA and SQIVND (reference sequence). The CDR3 is made up of 15 amino acids. CDR3 bases: TGTGCCAGTGGTATAAGCTCGACAGGGGGAGGGGAGCTGTTTTTT. As protein: CASGISSTGGGELFF.

About this clonotype itself: A single base separates this from a much larger clone, so it may be a read error. This chain connects TRBV6-2 or TRBV6-3 to TRBJ2-7; weak D call: TRBD2 (5 bases). The ends were cut back, 5 bases at V and 0 bases at J, with 11 bases in the middle. The CDR3 length is 14 residues. CDR1 and CDR2 (germline): MNHEY, SVGEGT. Here the CDR3 reads CASSTQDSSYEQYF. Written as DNA, the CDR3 is TGTGCCAGCAGTACTCAGGACTCCTCCTACGAGCAGTACTTC.

On this clonotype itself: The CDR3 ends on some other residue instead of the conserved phenylalanine or tryptophan, so this is likely a read error. The rearrangement joins TRBV20-1 to TRBJ2-3; D unclear. This CDR3 contains 12 residues. The germline gives CDR1 DFQATT, CDR2 SNEGSKA (reference sequence). Trimming cost V 5 bases and J 3 bases, with 9 bases left between them. The CDR3 DNA sequence: TGCAGTGCTCCCGGAGCTACAGATACGCAGTATTCT. As protein: CSAPGATDTQYS.

CDR3 residues: CSATLGYDEQYF. The CDR3 DNA sequence: TGCAGTGCTACCCTAGGTTACGACGAGCAGTACTTC. This chain links TRBV20-1 with TRBJ2-7, with D hard to call. CDR3 length equals 12 residues. CDR1 and CDR2 from the germline V gene are DFQATT and SNEGSKA (reference sequence). V lost 4 bases and J lost 5, with 12 bases in between.

This clonotype was detected many times. The gene calls are TRBV19 and TRBJ2-7; 12 bases are shared with TRBD2. The germline gives CDR1 LNHDA, CDR2 SQIVND (reference sequence). This CDR3 is built from 15 residues. The junction had 6 bases not matched to a gene; V was cut back by 6 bases and J by 3 bases. CDR3 region: CASSLAGGPGYEQYF. Here the CDR3 DNA reads TGTGCCAGTAGCCTAGCGGGAGGGCCTGGCTACGAGCAGTACTTC.

The chain carries TRBV7-6 and TRBJ1-1, with D unclear. From germline, CDR1 is SGHVS and CDR2 FNYEAQ. There are 13 residues in the CDR3. V was pared by 3 bases and J by 1 base, with 6 bases between. CDR3 protein: CASSLSENTEAFF. DNA for the CDR3: TGTGCCAGCAGCTTGTCGGAGAACACTGAAGCTTTCTTT.

This clonotype was observed at least ten times. The chain recombines TRBV4-1 with TRBJ2-1; unclear D gene. The germline CDR1 and CDR2 sequences are MGHRA and YSYEKL. V was clipped by 3 bases and J by 7 bases, with 7 bases between them. The CDR3 is 12 residues long. The DNA for the CDR3 is TGCGCCAGCAGCCATCTCACTAATGAGCAGTTCTTC. Translated: CASSHLTNEQFF.